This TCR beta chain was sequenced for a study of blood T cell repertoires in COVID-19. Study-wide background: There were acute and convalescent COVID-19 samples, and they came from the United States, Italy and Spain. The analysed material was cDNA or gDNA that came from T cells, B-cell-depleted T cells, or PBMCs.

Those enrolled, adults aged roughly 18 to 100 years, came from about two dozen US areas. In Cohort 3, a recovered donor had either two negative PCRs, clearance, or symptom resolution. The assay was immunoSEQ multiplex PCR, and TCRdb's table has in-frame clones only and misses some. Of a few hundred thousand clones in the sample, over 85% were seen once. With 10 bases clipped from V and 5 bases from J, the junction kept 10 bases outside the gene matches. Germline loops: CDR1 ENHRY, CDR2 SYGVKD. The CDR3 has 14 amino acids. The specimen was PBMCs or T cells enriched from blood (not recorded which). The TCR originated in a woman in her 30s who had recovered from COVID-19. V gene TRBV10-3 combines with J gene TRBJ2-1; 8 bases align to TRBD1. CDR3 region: CATNTGTGNNEQFF. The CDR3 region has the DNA TGTGCCACCAATACCGGGACAGGTAACAATGAGCAGTTCTTC.